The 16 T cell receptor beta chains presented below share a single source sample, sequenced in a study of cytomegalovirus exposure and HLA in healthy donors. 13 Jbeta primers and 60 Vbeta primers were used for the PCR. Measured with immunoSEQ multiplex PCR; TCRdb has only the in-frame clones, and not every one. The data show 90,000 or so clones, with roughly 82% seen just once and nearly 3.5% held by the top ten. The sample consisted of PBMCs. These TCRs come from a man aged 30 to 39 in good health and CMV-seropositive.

CDR3 residues: CASSTGMAGANVLTF. In DNA, the CDR3 is TGTGCCAGCAGCACAGGGATGGCTGGGGCCAACGTCCTGACTTTC. The chain joins TRBV7-2 to TRBJ2-6, with D maybe TRBD1 (6 bases). Germline lookup yields CDR1 SGHTA and CDR2 FQGNSA. This CDR3 has 15 residues. Trimming removed 5 bases from V and 2 bases from J, with 10 bases in between.

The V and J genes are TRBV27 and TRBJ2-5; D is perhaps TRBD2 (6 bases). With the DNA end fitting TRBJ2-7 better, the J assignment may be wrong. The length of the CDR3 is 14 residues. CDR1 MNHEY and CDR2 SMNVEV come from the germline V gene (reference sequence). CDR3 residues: CASGPTREIYEQYF. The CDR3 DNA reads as TGTGCCAGCGGACCCACCCGGGAGATCTACGAGCAGTACTTC.

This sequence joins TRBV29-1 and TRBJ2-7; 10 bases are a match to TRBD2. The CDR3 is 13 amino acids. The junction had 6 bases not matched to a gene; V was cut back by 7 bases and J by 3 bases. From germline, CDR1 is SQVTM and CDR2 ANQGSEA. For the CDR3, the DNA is TGCAGCGCCCTAGCGGGAGATCTCTACGAGCAGTACTTC. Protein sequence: CSALAGDLYEQYF.

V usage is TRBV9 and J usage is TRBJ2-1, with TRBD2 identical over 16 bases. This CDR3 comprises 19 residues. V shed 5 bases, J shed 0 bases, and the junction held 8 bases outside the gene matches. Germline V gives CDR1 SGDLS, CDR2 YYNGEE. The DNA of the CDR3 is TGTGCCAGCAGGTTAACCGGGACTAGCGGGAGGGCCTCCTACAATGAGCAGTTCTTC. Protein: CASRLTGTSGRASYNEQFF.

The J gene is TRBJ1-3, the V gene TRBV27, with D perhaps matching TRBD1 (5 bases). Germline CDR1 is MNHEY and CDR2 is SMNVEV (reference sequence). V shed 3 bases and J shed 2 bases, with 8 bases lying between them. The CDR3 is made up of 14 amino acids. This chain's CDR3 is CASSFGGAGNTIYF. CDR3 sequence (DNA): TGTGCCAGCAGTTTCGGGGGGGCTGGAAACACCATATATTTT.

The CDR3 DNA reads as TGTGCCAGCAGTTACGATCATAACATTAACTATGGCTACACCTTC. It specifies CASSYDHNINYGYTF. The chain links TRBV6-5 to TRBJ1-2; D remains unclear. The CDR3 loop spans 15 amino acids. The V and J ends lost 2 bases and 1 base respectively, with 11 bases between them. Germline V gives CDR1 MNHEY, CDR2 SVGAGI.

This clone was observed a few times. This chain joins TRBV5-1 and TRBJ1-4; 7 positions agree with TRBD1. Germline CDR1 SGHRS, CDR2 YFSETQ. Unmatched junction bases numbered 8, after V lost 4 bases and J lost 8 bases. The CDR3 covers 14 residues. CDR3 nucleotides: TGCGCCAGCAGCCCGACAGGGAACGAGGAAAAACTGTTTTTT. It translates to CASSPTGNEEKLFF.

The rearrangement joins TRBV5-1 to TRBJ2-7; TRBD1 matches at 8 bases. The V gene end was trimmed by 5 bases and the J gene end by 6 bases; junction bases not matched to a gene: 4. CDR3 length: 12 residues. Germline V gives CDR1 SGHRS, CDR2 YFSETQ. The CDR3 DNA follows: TGCGCCAGCAGTCAGGGGGCGGGCGAGCAGTACTTC. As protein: CASSQGAGEQYF.

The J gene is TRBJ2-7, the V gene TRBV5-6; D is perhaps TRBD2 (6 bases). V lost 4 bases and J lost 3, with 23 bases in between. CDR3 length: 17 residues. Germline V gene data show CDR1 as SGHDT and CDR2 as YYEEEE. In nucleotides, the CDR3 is TGTGCCAGCAGCCCGAGGCGGGCTAGCGCCCCTCACTACGAGCAGTACTTC. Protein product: CASSPRRASAPHYEQYF.

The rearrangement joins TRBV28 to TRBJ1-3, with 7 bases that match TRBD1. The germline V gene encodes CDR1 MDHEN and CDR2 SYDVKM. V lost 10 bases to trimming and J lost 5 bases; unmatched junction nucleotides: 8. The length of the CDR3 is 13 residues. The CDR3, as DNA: TGTGCCACCGAGGGGGCTACTAGAAACACCATATATTTT. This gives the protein CATEGATRNTIYF.

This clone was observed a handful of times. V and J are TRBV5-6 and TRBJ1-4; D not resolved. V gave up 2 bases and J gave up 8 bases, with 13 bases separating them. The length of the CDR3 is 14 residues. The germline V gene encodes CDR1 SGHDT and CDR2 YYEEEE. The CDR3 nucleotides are TGTGCCAGCAGCTTTTGGAGGTTGGACGAAAAACTGTTTTTT. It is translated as CASSFWRLDEKLFF.

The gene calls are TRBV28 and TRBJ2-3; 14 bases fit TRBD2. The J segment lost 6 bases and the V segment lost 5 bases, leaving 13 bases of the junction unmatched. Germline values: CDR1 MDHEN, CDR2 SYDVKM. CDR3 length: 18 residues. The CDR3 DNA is TGTGCCAGCAGTGGGGGACTAGCGGGAGTATCTCTTATCGATACGCAGTATTTT. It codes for CASSGGLAGVSLIDTQYF.

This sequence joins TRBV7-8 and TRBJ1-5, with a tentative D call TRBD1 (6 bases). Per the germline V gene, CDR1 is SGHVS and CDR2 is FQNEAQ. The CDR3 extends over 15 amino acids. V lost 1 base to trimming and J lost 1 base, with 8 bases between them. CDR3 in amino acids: CASSLVDRSNQPQHF. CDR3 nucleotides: TGTGCCAGCAGCTTAGTAGACAGGAGCAATCAGCCCCAGCATTTT.

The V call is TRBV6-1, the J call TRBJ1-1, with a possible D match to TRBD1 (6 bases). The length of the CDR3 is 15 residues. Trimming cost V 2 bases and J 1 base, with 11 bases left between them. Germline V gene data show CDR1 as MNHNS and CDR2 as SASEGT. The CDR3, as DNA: TGTGCCAGCAGTGAATACGGACAGACGAACACTGAAGCTTTCTTT. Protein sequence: CASSEYGQTNTEAFF.

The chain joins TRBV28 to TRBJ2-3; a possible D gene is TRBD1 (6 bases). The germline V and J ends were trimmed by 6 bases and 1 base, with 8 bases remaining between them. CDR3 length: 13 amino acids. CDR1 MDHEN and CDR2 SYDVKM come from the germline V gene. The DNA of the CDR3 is TGTGCCAGCAGATCAGGGGGCACAGATACGCAGTATTTT. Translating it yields CASRSGGTDTQYF.

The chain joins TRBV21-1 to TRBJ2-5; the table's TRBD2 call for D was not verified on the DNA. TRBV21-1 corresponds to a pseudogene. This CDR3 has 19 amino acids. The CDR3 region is CASSQKVGGLAGGGETQYF. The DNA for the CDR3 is TGTGCCAGCAGCCAGAAAGTAGGCGGACTAGCGGGAGGGGGAGAGACCCAGTACTTC.